This paragraph reports one TCR beta chain. Its target is not known. CDR3 length equals 15 residues. Germline assignment: CDR1 DFQATT and CDR2 SNEGSKA (reference sequence). TCRdb re-called the 5' RACE reads, yielding one record per CDR3 amino acid sequence without DNA. The sample table includes 440,000 or so distinct CDR3 sequences. The data were taken from a study of T cells expressing NK-cell markers. Whole-study findings and limits: Dominant NKG2C+ clonotypes accounted for roughly 1.0-7.0% of CD8+ T cells in about 6 donors.

The chain recombines TRBV20-1 with TRBJ2-4; TCRdb returns TRBD2, unconfirmable since there is no DNA. Source material: blood T cells: a sorted CD56 or NKG2C T cell subset, CD4+ or CD8+ T cells, or bulk PBMC T cells (not recorded which). This clonotype was sampled from a woman aged 18 to 75 in good health. The CDR3 sequence is CSAATSGRALDIQYF.